Listed below are T cell receptor beta chains from one sample, sequenced in a study of OX40 agonist ivuxolimab in advanced cancers. Assay used: immunoSEQ multiplex PCR; TCRdb lists only in-frame clones, some missing. The table has around 67,000 clones, 80% seen once. The specimen was CD4+ or CD8+ T cells sorted from blood, collected in a trial of the OX40 agonist ivuxolimab. These receptors originate from an adult with an advanced solid tumor such as melanoma, head and neck, liver or kidney cancer. The CDR3 runs from the conserved cysteine through the conserved F or W. The D gene is left open where the match is weak. Rows give clone size only sometimes, using once, few, many, or a class for an expanded clone.

v_call	j_call	clone_size	d_call	cdr3_aa	cdr3_nt
TRBV5-6	TRBJ1-4	-	TRBD1	CASSLPGQGEKLFF	TGTGCCAGCAGCTTACCGGGACAGGGTGAAAAACTGTTTTTT
TRBV5-6	TRBJ1-2	-	-	CASSPGGGGNYGYTF	TGTGCCAGCAGCCCGGGGGGGGGCGGAAACTATGGCTACACCTTC
TRBV18	TRBJ2-3	-	TRBD1	CASSPRQGRADTQYF	TGTGCCAGCTCACCAAGACAGGGGCGTGCAGATACGCAGTATTTT
TRBV7-2	TRBJ1-2	-	-	CASSSRENYGYTF	TGTGCCAGCAGCTCCCGGGAGAACTATGGCTACACCTTC
TRBV11-2	TRBJ2-5	-	TRBD2	CASSPGVAGRNQETQYF	TGTGCCAGCAGCCCCGGGGTAGCGGGGCGAAACCAAGAGACCCAGTACTTC
TRBV5-5	TRBJ2-5	-	TRBD1	CASSLEGGAETQYF	TGTGCCAGCAGCTTGGAAGGGGGCGCAGAGACCCAGTACTTC
TRBV11-2	TRBJ2-7	-	-	CASSLPGTYEQYF	TGTGCCAGCAGCTTGCCTGGGACGTACGAGCAGTACTTC
TRBV6-5	TRBJ1-6	-	-	CASSSRGFDSPLHF	TGTGCCAGCAGTAGTCGGGGGTTTGATTCACCCCTCCACTTT
TRBV7-2	TRBJ1-1	-	-	CASSLAQGTPTEAFF	TGTGCCAGCAGCTTAGCACAGGGTACCCCCACTGAAGCTTTCTTT
TRBV14	TRBJ2-5	-	TRBD1	CASSRQGGSETQYF	TGTGCCAGCAGCCGACAGGGTGGGTCAGAGACCCAGTACTTC
TRBV11-2	TRBJ1-2	-	-	CASSQVSVGYGYTF	TGTGCCAGCAGCCAGGTTTCCGTAGGCTATGGCTACACCTTC
TRBV9	TRBJ1-1	-	-	CASSVGPLFPNTEAFF	TGTGCCAGCAGCGTCGGGCCTCTGTTCCCGAACACTGAAGCTTTCTTT
TRBV10-3	TRBJ1-1	-	-	CATGRGDTEAFF	TGTGCCACCGGACGGGGGGACACTGAAGCTTTCTTT
TRBV11-2	TRBJ2-2	-	-	CASSHRELFF	TGTGCCAGCAGCCACCGGGAGCTGTTTTTT
TRBV7-8	TRBJ1-2	-	-	CASSDRGFYGYTF	TGTGCCAGCAGCGACCGGGGATTCTATGGCTACACCTTC
TRBV30	TRBJ2-5	-	-	CAWSLGVSGTQYF	TGTGCCTGGAGTCTAGGGGTCTCCGGGACCCAGTACTTC
TRBV5-6	TRBJ2-3	-	-	CASSLEGPGDTQYF	TGTGCCAGCAGCTTGGAAGGGCCTGGAGATACGCAGTATTTT
TRBV4-3	TRBJ2-1	few	TRBD2	CASSLGLVGEQFF	TGCGCCAGCAGCCTGGGACTAGTGGGTGAGCAGTTCTTC
TRBV4-2	TRBJ2-5	few	TRBD2	CASSQGTGAGGKETQYF	TGTGCCAGCAGCCAAGGCACGGGGGCGGGGGGGAAAGAGACCCAGTACTTC
TRBV7-5	TRBJ1-2	-	-	CARSLDRSFIYGYTF	TGTGCCAGAAGCTTAGACAGGTCCTTTATCTATGGCTACACCTTC
TRBV5-4	TRBJ1-2	-	-	CASSPEGGSSRYGYTF	TGTGCCAGCAGCCCCGAGGGGGGATCGTCGAGGTATGGCTACACCTTC
TRBV30	TRBJ1-4	-	TRBD1	CAWVDRGDEKLFF	TGTGCCTGGGTAGACAGGGGAGATGAAAAACTGTTTTTT
TRBV18	TRBJ2-3	-	-	CASLGTNTDTQYF	TGTGCCAGCTTAGGGACCAACACAGATACGCAGTATTTT
TRBV10-3	TRBJ2-3	-	-	CAISYRPTDTQYF	TGTGCCATCAGCTACAGGCCCACAGATACGCAGTATTTT
TRBV4-2	TRBJ1-2	-	-	CASRRGDYGYTF	TGTGCCAGCAGGCGAGGGGACTATGGCTACACCTTC
TRBV5-1	TRBJ2-3	-	-	CASSLAELADTQYF	TGCGCCAGCAGCTTGGCGGAGCTAGCAGATACGCAGTATTTT
TRBV7-2	TRBJ2-2	-	-	CASSPGGPTPTGELFF	TGTGCCAGCAGCCCAGGAGGGCCCACCCCTACCGGGGAGCTGTTTTTT
TRBV6-4	TRBJ2-3	-	-	CASSVDSEDTQYF	TGTGCCAGCAGTGTCGACTCGGAGGATACGCAGTATTTT
TRBV7-2	TRBJ2-3	-	TRBD2	CASSLGTSADTQYF	TGTGCCAGCAGCTTGGGGACTAGCGCAGATACGCAGTATTTT
TRBV30	TRBJ1-1	-	-	CAWSSPGGRISTEAFF	TGTGCCTGGAGTTCCCCCGGGGGCCGAATCAGCACTGAAGCTTTCTTT
TRBV6-5	TRBJ1-1	-	-	CATRENTEAFF	TGTGCCACCCGGGAGAACACTGAAGCTTTCTTT
TRBV5-1	TRBJ2-3	few	TRBD1	CASSLDRQGKRNTDTQYF	TGCGCCAGCAGCTTGGATCGACAGGGCAAACGAAACACAGATACGCAGTATTTT
TRBV5-4	TRBJ1-1	-	-	CASSSPGTEKNTEAFF	TGTGCCAGCAGCTCCCCCGGGACCGAGAAGAACACTGAAGCTTTCTTT
TRBV28	TRBJ1-5	-	-	CASSLTLGNQPQHF	TGTGCCAGCAGTTTAACTCTGGGCAATCAGCCCCAGCATTTT
TRBV6-1	TRBJ2-7	-	TRBD1	CASSSWTGPSYEQYF	TGTGCCAGCAGTTCATGGACAGGCCCTTCCTACGAGCAGTACTTC
TRBV6-6	TRBJ2-2	-	-	CASSSTGASTGELFF	TGTGCCAGCAGTTCGACCGGGGCCTCCACCGGGGAGCTGTTTTTT